These T cell receptor beta chains were read from a single sample in a study of blood T cell repertoires in COVID-19. Generated by immunoSEQ multiplex PCR, the TCRdb table keeps only in-frame clones and is missing some. Of some 180,000 clones detected, around 90% appear once; the ten largest clones hold 20% to 25%. The sample comprised peripheral blood. The source is a man aged 55 to 70 with active or convalescent COVID-19. The conserved cysteine and the conserved F or W are not part of the CDR3 here. A clone size is listed for some rows: how often the clone was seen (once, few, many), or a class if it is expanded.

j_gene,abundance,v_gene,CDR3aa
TRBJ1-2,.,TRBV6-2/TRBV6-3,ASSYFGQSYGYT
TRBJ1-6,.,TRBV12-3/TRBV12-4,ASSFNYSPLH
TRBJ2-1,.,TRBV27,ASSLNGRNEQF
TRBJ1-3,.,TRBV9,ASSVAGISGNTIY
TRBJ2-7,.,TRBV5-8,ASSSGQTVAGLEQY
TRBJ2-2,once,TRBV30,AWNQGSGELF
TRBJ1-1,.,TRBV18,ASSPGLHMGTEAF
TRBJ2-1,once,TRBV29-1,SVTSGGPNEQF
TRBJ2-7,.,TRBV5-1,ASSPSGTAFTYEQY
TRBJ1-5,.,TRBV2,ASTRTGVSSNQPQH
TRBJ1-1,.,TRBV7-7,ASSVKTGLGTEAF
TRBJ2-5,.,TRBV15,ATRSGNRQETQY